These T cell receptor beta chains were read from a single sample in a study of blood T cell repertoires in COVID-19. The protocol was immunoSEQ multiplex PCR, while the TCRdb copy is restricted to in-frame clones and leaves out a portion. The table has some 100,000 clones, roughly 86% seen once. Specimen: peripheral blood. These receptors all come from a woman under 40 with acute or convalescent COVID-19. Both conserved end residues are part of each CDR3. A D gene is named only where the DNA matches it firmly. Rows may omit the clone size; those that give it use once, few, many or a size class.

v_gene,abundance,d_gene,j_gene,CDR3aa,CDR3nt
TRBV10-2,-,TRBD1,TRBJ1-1,CASSRDRGEAFF,TGCGCCAGCAGCAGGGACAGGGGAGAAGCTTTCTTT
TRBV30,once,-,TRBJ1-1,CAWNGGVGYTEAFF,TGTGCCTGGAACGGGGGGGTCGGGTACACTGAAGCTTTCTTT
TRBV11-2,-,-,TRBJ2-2,CASSPPNYGIGELFF,TGTGCCAGCAGCCCCCCGAACTACGGGATCGGGGAGCTGTTTTTT
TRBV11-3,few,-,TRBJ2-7,CASSLDRYEQYF,TGTGCCAGCAGCTTAGATCGCTACGAGCAGTACTTC
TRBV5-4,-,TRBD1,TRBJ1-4,CASRYSWGRGHNEKLFF,TGTGCCAGCAGATATTCCTGGGGCAGGGGGCATAATGAAAAACTGTTTTTT
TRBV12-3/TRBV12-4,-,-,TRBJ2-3,CASSFGTDTQYF,TGTGCCAGCAGTTTCGGTACAGATACGCAGTATTTT
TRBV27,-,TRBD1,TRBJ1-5,CASSPDRVNQPQHF,TGTGCCAGCAGTCCTGACAGGGTAAATCAGCCCCAGCATTTT
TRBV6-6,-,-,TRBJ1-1,CASVRGSEAFF,TGTGCCAGCGTACGCGGATCTGAAGCTTTCTTT
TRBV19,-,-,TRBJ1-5,CASSIRQAYSNQPQHF,TGTGCCAGTAGTATTCGACAGGCGTATAGCAATCAGCCCCAGCATTTT
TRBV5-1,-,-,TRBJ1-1,CASSFSNEAFF,TGCGCCAGCAGCTTTTCAAATGAAGCTTTCTTT
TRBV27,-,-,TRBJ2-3,CASSLRDTQYF,TGTGCCAGCTCCTTACGGGATACGCAGTATTTT
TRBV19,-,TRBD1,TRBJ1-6,CASSQDRDNSPLHF,TGTGCCAGTAGCCAGGACAGGGATAATTCACCCCTCCACTTT
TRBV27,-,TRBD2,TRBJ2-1,CASSSGGTHNEQFF,TGTGCCAGCAGTTCCGGGGGGACCCACAATGAGCAGTTCTTC
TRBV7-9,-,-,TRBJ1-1,CASSFSIGAAQFTEAFF,TGTGCCAGCAGCTTTTCGATTGGGGCAGCCCAATTCACTGAAGCTTTCTTT
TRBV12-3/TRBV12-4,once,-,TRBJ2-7,CASSSFHEQYF,TGTGCCAGCAGTTCATTCCACGAGCAGTACTTC
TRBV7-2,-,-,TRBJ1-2,CASSFREGGGYTF,TGTGCCAGCAGTTTCAGGGAAGGGGGTGGCTACACCTTC
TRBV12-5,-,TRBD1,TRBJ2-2,CASGPPGTGLLGGTGELFF,TGTGCTAGTGGTCCTCCCGGGACAGGCCTTTTAGGTGGGACCGGGGAGCTGTTTTTT
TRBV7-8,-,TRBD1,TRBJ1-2,CASSPTGGGYGYTF,TGTGCCAGCAGCCCGACAGGGGGTGGCTATGGCTACACCTTC
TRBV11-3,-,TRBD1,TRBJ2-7,CASGGTGDYEQYF,TGTGCCAGCGGAGGGACAGGGGATTACGAGCAGTACTTC
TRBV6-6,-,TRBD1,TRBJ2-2,CATTRGQDTGELFF,TGTGCCACAACCAGGGGGCAGGACACCGGGGAGCTGTTTTTT
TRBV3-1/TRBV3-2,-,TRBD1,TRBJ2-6,CASSLDRGGLRGANVLTF,TGTGCCAGCAGTCTCGACAGGGGTGGCTTGCGTGGGGCCAACGTCCTGACTTTC
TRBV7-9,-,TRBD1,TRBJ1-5,CASSSAAGGPNQPQHF,TGTGCCAGCAGCTCCGCAGCAGGGGGCCCCAATCAGCCCCAGCATTTT
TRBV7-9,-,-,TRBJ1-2,CASSLHVGGAKGYTF,TGTGCCAGCAGCCTCCACGTGGGGGGGGCGAAGGGCTACACCTTC
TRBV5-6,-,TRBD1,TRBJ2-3,CASSLIRTGYSDTQYF,TGTGCCAGCAGCTTGATCCGGACAGGGTACTCAGATACGCAGTATTTT
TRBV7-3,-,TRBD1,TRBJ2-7,CASSLWTGPYEQYF,TGTGCCAGCAGCTTATGGACAGGCCCCTACGAGCAGTACTTC
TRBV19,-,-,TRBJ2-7,CASSFSGVRYEQYF,TGTGCCAGTAGTTTTTCCGGAGTCCGGTACGAGCAGTACTTC
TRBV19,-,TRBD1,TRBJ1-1,CASISDRANTEAFF,TGTGCCAGTATTTCGGACAGGGCGAACACTGAAGCTTTCTTT
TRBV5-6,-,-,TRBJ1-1,CASRMGTFPTEAFF,TGTGCCAGCAGAATGGGGACATTCCCCACTGAAGCTTTCTTT
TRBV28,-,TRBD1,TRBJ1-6,CASSLGQGVNSPLHF,TGTGCCAGCAGTTTAGGACAGGGGGTTAATTCACCCCTCCACTTT
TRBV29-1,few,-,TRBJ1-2,CSVVANYGYTF,TGCAGCGTTGTAGCTAACTATGGCTACACCTTC
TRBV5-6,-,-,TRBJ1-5,CASSLDLRGQPQHF,TGTGCCAGCAGCTTGGATCTCCGAGGTCAGCCCCAGCATTTT